The 21 T cell receptor beta chains below all came from one sample that was sequenced in a study of T cell changes during pregnancy in multiple sclerosis. Profiling relied on immunoSEQ multiplex PCR, and the TCRdb table lists in-frame clones only, not all of them. The sample shows 85,000 to 100,000 clones, roughly 90% of them seen only once. Sequencing used peripheral blood, obtained in the first trimester of pregnancy. The receptors here all came from a female donor with multiple sclerosis, enrolled in a pregnancy study.

The V call is TRBV5-5, the J call TRBJ2-7, with a possible D match to TRBD2 (6 bases). Per the germline V gene, CDR1 is SGHKS and CDR2 is YYEKEE (reference sequence). V was trimmed by 0 bases and J by 4 bases, leaving 11 bases between them. The CDR3 is 14 residues long. The CDR3 nucleotides are TGTGCCAGCAGCTTGGGTAGCGGATCTTACGAGCAGTACTTC. Translation: CASSLGSGSYEQYF.

The chain joins TRBV4-1 to TRBJ1-2; D remains ambiguous. This CDR3 contains 14 residues. Trimming took 0 bases from V and 5 from J, leaving 10 bases between them. Per germline, CDR1 MGHRA and CDR2 YSYEKL. The CDR3, as DNA: TGCGCCAGCAGCCAAGACCGGGTTGGATATGGCTACACCTTC. Amino acids: CASSQDRVGYGYTF.

The CDR3 nucleotides read TGTGCCAGCAGCCCGGTGAACACTGAAGCTTTCTTT. Residues: CASSPVNTEAFF. This chain joins TRBV7-9 and TRBJ1-1, with unresolved D. CDR3 length: 12 residues. Trimming shortened V by 5 bases and J by 0 bases, and 4 bases separated the two germline ends. Germline-derived CDR1 and CDR2 are SEHNR and FQNEAQ (reference sequence).

The V and J genes are TRBV9 and TRBJ2-1, with 10 bases lining up with TRBD2. The V gene's germline CDR1 is SGDLS and CDR2 YYNGEE. V was clipped by 0 bases and J by 4 bases; unmatched bases: 7. The CDR3 loop spans 17 amino acids. The CDR3 is CASSVVGGAGGYNEQFF. The CDR3 DNA reads TGTGCCAGCAGCGTAGTGGGCGGAGCGGGAGGGTACAATGAGCAGTTCTTC.

The J gene is TRBJ2-7, the V gene TRBV5-1; TRBD1 matches 8 bases. Germline V gives CDR1 SGHRS, CDR2 YFSETQ. This CDR3 is built from 15 residues. Trimming removed 5 bases from V and 1 base from J; junction bases left unmatched: 8. CDR3 nucleotides: TGCGCCAGCAGGGGAACCGGGACAGGATCCTACGAGCAGTACTTC. Translated, it gives CASRGTGTGSYEQYF. The whole variable domain, remainder taken from reference TRBV5-1 and TRBJ2-7, is KAGVTQTPRYLIKTRGQQVTLSCSPISGHRSVSWYQQTPGQGLQFLFEYFSETQRNKGNFPGRFSGRQFSNSRSEMNVSTLELGDSALYLCASRGTGTGSYEQYFGPGTRLTVT.

The chain combines TRBV14 with TRBJ1-1; 7 nucleotides align to TRBD1. This CDR3 spans 14 amino acids. From germline, CDR1 is SGHDN and CDR2 FVKESK. The junction had 6 bases not matched to a gene; V was cut back by 4 bases and J by 4 bases. The CDR3 bases are TGTGCCAGCAGCCGCCAGGACAGGCTCACTGAAGCTTTCTTT. This encodes CASSRQDRLTEAFF.

In nucleotides, the CDR3 is TGTGCCAGCAGCGGGACGGGGGTGAACACCGGGGAGCTGTTTTTT. Translating gives CASSGTGVNTGELFF. This sequence joins TRBV7-8 and TRBJ2-2; a possible D gene is TRBD2 (6 bases). Germline-derived CDR1 and CDR2 are SGHVS and FQNEAQ. This CDR3 region has 15 residues. Trimming pared 5 bases from V and 1 base from J, leaving 11 bases between.

V and J are TRBV29-1 and TRBJ1-3, with 9 bases matching TRBD1. V lost 7 bases to trimming and J lost 4 bases; unmatched junction nucleotides: 8. In germline, CDR1 is SQVTM, CDR2 ANQGSEA. CDR3 length: 14 residues. CDR3 in amino acids: CSGRTGEDGNTIYF. The CDR3 DNA reads TGCAGCGGACGGACAGGGGAGGACGGAAACACCATATATTTT.

This chain connects TRBV6-5 to TRBJ2-7; D is unresolved. The CDR3 sequence is 14 residues long. V lost 2 bases, J lost 2 bases, and 10 bases lay in between. Per the germline V gene, CDR1 is MNHEY and CDR2 is SVGAGI. CDR3 sequence reads: CASSYGLNTYEQYF. CDR3 coding DNA: TGTGCCAGCAGTTACGGGCTGAACACCTACGAGCAGTACTTC.

This rearrangement joins TRBV21-1 to TRBJ1-1; TRBD1 was called by the table and not checked on the DNA. TRBV21-1 is a listed pseudogene. This CDR3 has 13 amino acids. In nucleotides, the CDR3 is TGTGCCAGCAGCCCTAGAGGGGGAGCTGAAGCTTTCTTT. It specifies CASSPRGGAEAFF.

CDR3 loop: CASSLTSGPEDEQFF. DNA for the CDR3: TGTGCCAGCAGCTTGACTAGCGGTCCGGAAGATGAGCAGTTCTTC. The chain couples TRBV5-4 to TRBJ2-1, with 8 positions matching TRBD2. Germline CDR1 and CDR2: SGHNT and YYREEE (reference sequence). The CDR3 consists of 15 residues. The junction had 8 bases not matched to a gene; V was cut back by 1 base and J by 8 bases.

This sequence joins TRBV5-1 and TRBJ2-5, with D perhaps TRBD2 (6 bases). The germline V and J ends were trimmed by 4 bases and 2 bases, with 9 bases remaining between them. The CDR3 has 13 amino acids. Germline V gene sequence: CDR1 SGHRS, CDR2 YFSETQ. CDR3 residues: CASSPGLQETQYF. CDR3 in DNA: TGCGCCAGCAGCCCGGGACTTCAAGAGACCCAGTACTTC.

The V and J genes are TRBV6-5 and TRBJ2-3, with 11 bases identical to TRBD2. CDR3 size: 15 residues. The germline V gene has CDR1 MNHEY and CDR2 SVGAGI. V lost 2 bases, J lost 5 bases, and 3 bases stayed unmatched. The CDR3: CASSYGLAGGDTQYF. The CDR3 DNA sequence: TGTGCCAGCAGTTACGGGCTAGCGGGAGGAGATACGCAGTATTTT.

The chain employs TRBV19 and TRBJ1-2, with a possible D match to TRBD1 (6 bases). Germline V CDR1 and CDR2: LNHDA, SQIVND (reference sequence). Trimming took off 9 bases at V and 4 bases at J, with 9 bases between the two ends. The CDR3 is 11 amino acids. Written as DNA, the CDR3 is TGTGCCAGCCGGGGGGCCTATGGCTACACCTTC. Its protein is CASRGAYGYTF.

The chain carries TRBV6-6 and TRBJ2-1; 8 nucleotides line up with TRBD1. There are 16 residues in the CDR3. Looked up from germline, CDR1 is MNHNY and CDR2 is SVGAGI (reference sequence). With V trimmed by 0 bases and J by 7 bases, 8 bases remained unmatched. The DNA of the CDR3 is TGTGCCAGCAGTTACTCGTTGCAGGGGGCGCGGAATGAGCAGTTCTTC. This translates into CASSYSLQGARNEQFF.

The rearrangement joins TRBV28 to TRBJ2-2; D call uncertain. Trimming removed 3 bases from V and 6 bases from J, with 11 bases in between. The CDR3 has 14 residues. The V gene's germline CDR1 is MDHEN and CDR2 SYDVKM. The CDR3 region has the DNA TGTGCCAGCAGTTTTTTAGAATTCGCCGGGGAGCTGTTTTTT. Translating it yields CASSFLEFAGELFF.

The V call is TRBV11-2, the J call TRBJ2-2, with TRBD2 matching 13 bases. V gave up 5 bases and J gave up 0 bases; unmatched junction bases: 3. Germline V lookup: CDR1 SGHAT, CDR2 FQNNGV. This CDR3 has 17 amino acids. CDR3 sequence (DNA): TGTGCCAGCAGCGACGGACTAGCGGGAGCGAACACCGGGGAGCTGTTTTTT. Encoded protein: CASSDGLAGANTGELFF.

The CDR3 here is CASSSSRGPYLSTEAFF. The CDR3 DNA reads as TGTGCCAGCAGCTCCTCCAGGGGGCCGTACCTAAGCACTGAAGCTTTCTTT. The rearrangement uses TRBV5-6 and TRBJ1-1; the match to TRBD1 covers 8 bases. With 3 bases clipped from V and 4 bases from J, the junction kept 14 bases outside the gene matches. Germline V gene lookup returns CDR1 SGHDT and CDR2 YYEEEE. The CDR3 sequence is 17 residues long. The full variable domain, rest sourced from reference TRBV5-6 and TRBJ1-1, is DAGVTQSPTHLIKTRGQQVTLRCSPKSGHDTVSWYQQALGQGPQFIFQYYEEEERQRGNFPDRFSGHQFPNYSSELNVNALLLGDSALYLCASSSSRGPYLSTEAFFGQGTRLTVV.

This rearrangement joins TRBV27 to TRBJ2-7, with D perhaps TRBD2 (5 bases). There are 16 residues in the CDR3. V was clipped by 5 bases and J by 0 bases, with 17 bases between them. Germline V gene lookup returns CDR1 MNHEY and CDR2 SMNVEV (reference sequence). The CDR3, as DNA: TGTGCCAGCAGTCCTTCCGGAGGTTTGAGCTCCTACGAGCAGTACTTC. Its translation: CASSPSGGLSSYEQYF.

V and J are TRBV6-4 and TRBJ2-7, with D possibly matching TRBD2 (5 bases). The CDR3 is made up of 15 amino acids. Trimming took off 2 bases at V and 0 bases at J, with 11 bases between the two ends. The germline CDR1 and CDR2 sequences are MRHNA and SNTAGT. In nucleotides, the CDR3 is TGTGCCAGCAGTGACCCGGGATTAACCTCCTACGAGCAGTACTTC. Translation gives CASSDPGLTSYEQYF.

The CDR3 region has the DNA TGTGCCAGCAGTTTAGTGGGCGCAAGCAATCAGCCCCAGCATTTT. It yields the protein CASSLVGASNQPQHF. V usage is TRBV28 and J usage is TRBJ1-5; no reliable D call. The CDR3 extends over 15 amino acids. The germline CDR1 and CDR2 sequences are MDHEN and SYDVKM. V was clipped by 2 bases and J by 1 base, with 9 bases between them. Looking up the rest from reference TRBV28 and TRBJ1-5 gives the full variable domain: DVKVTQSSRYLVKRTGEKVFLECVQDMDHENMFWYRQDPGLGLRLIYFSYDVKMKEKGDIPEGYSVSREKKERFSLILESASTNQTSMYLCASSLVGASNQPQHFGDGTRLSIL.